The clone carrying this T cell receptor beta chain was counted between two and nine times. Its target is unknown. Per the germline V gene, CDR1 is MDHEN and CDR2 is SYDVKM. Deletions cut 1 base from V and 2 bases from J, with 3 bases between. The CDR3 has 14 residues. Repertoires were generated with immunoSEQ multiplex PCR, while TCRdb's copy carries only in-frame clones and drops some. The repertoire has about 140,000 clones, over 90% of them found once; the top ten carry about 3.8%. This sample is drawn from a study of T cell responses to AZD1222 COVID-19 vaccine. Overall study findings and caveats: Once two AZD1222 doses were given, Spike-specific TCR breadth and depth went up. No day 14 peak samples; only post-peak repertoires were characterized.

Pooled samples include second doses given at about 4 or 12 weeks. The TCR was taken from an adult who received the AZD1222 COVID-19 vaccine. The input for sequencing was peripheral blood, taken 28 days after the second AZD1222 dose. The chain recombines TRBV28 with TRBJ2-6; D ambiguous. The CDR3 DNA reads TGTGCCAGCAGTTTATTGGCTGGGGCCAACGTCCTGACTTTC. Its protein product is CASSLLAGANVLTF.